This TCR beta chain emerged from a study of blood T cell repertoires in COVID-19. Authors' data handling: It was from reference gene primer amplification that nucleated cell counts were estimated. Repertoires were generated with immunoSEQ multiplex PCR, while TCRdb's copy carries only in-frame clones and drops some. The V and J calls and clone size are taken from that table; D and trimming were inferred from the DNA. The repertoire holds approximately 230,000 clones, with around 84% as singletons. The length of the CDR3 is 14 residues. Trimming stripped 1 base from V and 7 bases from J, with 11 bases between. In germline, CDR1 is LNHDA, CDR2 SQIVND (reference sequence).

The source of this sequence is a man aged 25 to 40 with active or convalescent COVID-19. Sequencing input: peripheral blood. This chain joins TRBV19 and TRBJ1-5; D ambiguous. CDR3: CASSIVGSSQPQHF. In DNA form, the CDR3 reads TGTGCCAGTAGTATAGTTGGGAGTAGCCAGCCCCAGCATTTT.